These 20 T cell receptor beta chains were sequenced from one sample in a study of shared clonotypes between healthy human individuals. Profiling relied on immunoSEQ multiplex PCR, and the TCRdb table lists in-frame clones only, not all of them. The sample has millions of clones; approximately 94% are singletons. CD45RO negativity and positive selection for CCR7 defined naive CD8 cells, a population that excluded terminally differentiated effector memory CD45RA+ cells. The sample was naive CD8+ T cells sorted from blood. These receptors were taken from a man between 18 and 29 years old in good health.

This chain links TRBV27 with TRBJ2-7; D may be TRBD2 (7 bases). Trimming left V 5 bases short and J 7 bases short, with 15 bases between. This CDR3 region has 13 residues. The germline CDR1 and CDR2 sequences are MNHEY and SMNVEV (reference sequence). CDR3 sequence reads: CASSGGGLWEQYF. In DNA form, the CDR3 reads TGTGCCAGCAGTGGGGGGGGGCTCTGGGAGCAGTACTTC.

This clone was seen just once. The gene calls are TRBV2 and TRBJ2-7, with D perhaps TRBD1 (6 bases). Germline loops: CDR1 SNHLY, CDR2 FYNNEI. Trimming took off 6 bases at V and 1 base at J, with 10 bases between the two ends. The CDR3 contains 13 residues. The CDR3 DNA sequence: TGTGCCAGCAGGGACAGCCGATCCTACGAGCAGTACTTC. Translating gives CASRDSRSYEQYF. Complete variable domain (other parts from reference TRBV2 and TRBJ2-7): EPEVTQTPSHQVTQMGQEVILRCVPISNHLYFYWYRQILGQKVEFLVSFYNNEISEKSEIFDDQFSVERPDGSNFTLKIRSTKLEDSAMYFCASRDSRSYEQYFGPGTRLTVT.

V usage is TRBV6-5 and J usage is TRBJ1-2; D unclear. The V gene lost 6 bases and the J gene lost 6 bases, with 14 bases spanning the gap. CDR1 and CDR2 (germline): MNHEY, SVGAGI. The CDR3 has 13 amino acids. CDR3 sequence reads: CASSSYSQDGYTF. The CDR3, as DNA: TGTGCCAGCAGCTCCTATTCGCAGGATGGCTACACCTTC.

The CDR3 coding sequence is TGTGCCAGCAGCTTAGAGACCGGGACCCCGGGAGGCGCAGATACGCAGTATTTT. Encoded protein: CASSLETGTPGGADTQYF. V and J are TRBV7-6 and TRBJ2-3; 7 nucleotides line up with TRBD2. Trimming cost V 1 base and J 4 bases; bases outside gene matches: 14. CDR3 length: 18 residues. In germline, CDR1 is SGHVS, CDR2 FNYEAQ.

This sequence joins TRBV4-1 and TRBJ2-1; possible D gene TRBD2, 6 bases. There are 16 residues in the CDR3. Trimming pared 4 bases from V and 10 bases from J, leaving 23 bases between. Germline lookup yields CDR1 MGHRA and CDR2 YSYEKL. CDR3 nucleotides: TGCGCCAGCAGCCTCAAGTGGGACTCGGGTCGTAGGGAGCAGTTCTTC. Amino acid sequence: CASSLKWDSGRREQFF.

CDR3 sequence: CASSAELNNEQFF. The CDR3 DNA is TGCGCCAGCAGCGCAGAATTAAACAATGAGCAGTTCTTC. The chain recombines TRBV5-1 with TRBJ2-1, with D uncertain. The V and J ends lost 4 bases and 5 bases respectively, with 10 bases between them. The CDR3 covers 13 residues. Germline CDR1 is SGHRS and CDR2 is YFSETQ.

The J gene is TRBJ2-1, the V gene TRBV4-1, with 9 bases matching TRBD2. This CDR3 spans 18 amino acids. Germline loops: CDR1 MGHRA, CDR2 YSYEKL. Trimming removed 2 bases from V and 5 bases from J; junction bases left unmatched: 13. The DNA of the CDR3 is TGCGCCAGCAGCCAAAATCCCGGGGAGGGACTAGCCCACAATGAGCAGTTCTTC. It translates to CASSQNPGEGLAHNEQFF.

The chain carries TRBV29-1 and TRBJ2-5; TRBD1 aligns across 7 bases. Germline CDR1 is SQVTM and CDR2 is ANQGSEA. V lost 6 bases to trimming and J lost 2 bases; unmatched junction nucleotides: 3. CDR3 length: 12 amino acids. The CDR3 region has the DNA TGCAGCGTCATACAGGGGCAAGAGACCCAGTACTTC. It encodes CSVIQGQETQYF.

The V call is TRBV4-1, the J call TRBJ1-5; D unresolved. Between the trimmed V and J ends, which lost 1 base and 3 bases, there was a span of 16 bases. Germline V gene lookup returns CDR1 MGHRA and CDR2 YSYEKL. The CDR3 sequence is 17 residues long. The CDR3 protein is CASSQALVQVSNQPQHF. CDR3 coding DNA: TGCGCCAGCAGCCAAGCCCTCGTTCAGGTATCCAATCAGCCCCAGCATTTT.

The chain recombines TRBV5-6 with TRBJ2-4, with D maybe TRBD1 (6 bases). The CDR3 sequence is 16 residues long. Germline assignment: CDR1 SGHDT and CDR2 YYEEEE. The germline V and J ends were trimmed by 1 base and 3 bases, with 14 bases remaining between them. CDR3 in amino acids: CASSLLSGEVKNIQYF. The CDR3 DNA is TGTGCCAGCAGCTTGCTATCAGGGGAAGTCAAAAACATTCAGTACTTC.

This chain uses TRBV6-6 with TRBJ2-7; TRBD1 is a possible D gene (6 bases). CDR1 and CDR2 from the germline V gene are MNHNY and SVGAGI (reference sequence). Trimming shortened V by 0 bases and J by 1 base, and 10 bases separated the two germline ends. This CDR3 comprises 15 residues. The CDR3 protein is CASSYSPGDSYEQYF. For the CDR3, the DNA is TGTGCCAGCAGTTACTCCCCAGGGGATTCCTACGAGCAGTACTTC.

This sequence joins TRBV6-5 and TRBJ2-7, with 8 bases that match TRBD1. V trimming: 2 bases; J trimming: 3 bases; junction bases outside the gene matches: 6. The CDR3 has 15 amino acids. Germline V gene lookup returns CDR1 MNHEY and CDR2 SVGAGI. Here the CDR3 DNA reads TGTGCCAGCAGTTACGGACAGGGTGGGTACTACGAGCAGTACTTC. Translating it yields CASSYGQGGYYEQYF.

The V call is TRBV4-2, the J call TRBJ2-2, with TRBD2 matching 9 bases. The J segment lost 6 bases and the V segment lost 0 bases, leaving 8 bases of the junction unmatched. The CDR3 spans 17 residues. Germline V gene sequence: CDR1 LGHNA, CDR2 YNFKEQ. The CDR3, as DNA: TGTGCCAGCAGCCAAGAGGGTGCGGGGGGGCTAGCCGGGGAGCTGTTTTTT. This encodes CASSQEGAGGLAGELFF.

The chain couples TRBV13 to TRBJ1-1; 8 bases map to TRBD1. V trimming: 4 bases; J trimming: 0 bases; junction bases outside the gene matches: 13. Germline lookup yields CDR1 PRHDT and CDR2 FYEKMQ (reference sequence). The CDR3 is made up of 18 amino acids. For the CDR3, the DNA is TGTGCCAGCAGCTCCCCAAGGAGGACAGGGTTTATGAACACTGAAGCTTTCTTT. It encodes CASSSPRRTGFMNTEAFF. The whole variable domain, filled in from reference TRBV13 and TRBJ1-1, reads AAGVIQSPRHLIKEKRETATLKCYPIPRHDTVYWYQQGPGQDPQFLISFYEKMQSDKGSIPDRFSAQQFSDYHSELNMSSLELGDSALYFCASSSPRRTGFMNTEAFFGQGTRLTVV.

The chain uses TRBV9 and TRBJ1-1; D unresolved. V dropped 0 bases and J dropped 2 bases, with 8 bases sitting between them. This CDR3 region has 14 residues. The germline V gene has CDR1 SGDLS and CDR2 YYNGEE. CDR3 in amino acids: CASSVASENTEAFF. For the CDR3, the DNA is TGTGCCAGCAGCGTAGCTTCGGAAAACACTGAAGCTTTCTTT.

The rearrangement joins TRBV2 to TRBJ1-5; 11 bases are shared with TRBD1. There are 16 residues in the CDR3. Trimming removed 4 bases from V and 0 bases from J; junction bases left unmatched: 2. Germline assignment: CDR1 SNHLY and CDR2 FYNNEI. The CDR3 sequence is CASSGTGGYSNQPQHF. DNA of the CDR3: TGTGCCAGCAGTGGGACAGGGGGCTATAGCAATCAGCCCCAGCATTTT.

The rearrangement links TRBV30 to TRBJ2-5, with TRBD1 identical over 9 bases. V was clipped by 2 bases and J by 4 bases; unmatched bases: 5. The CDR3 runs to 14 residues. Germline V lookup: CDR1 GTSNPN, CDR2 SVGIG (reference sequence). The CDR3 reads CAWSRTGGVETQYF. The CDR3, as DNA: TGTGCCTGGAGTCGAACAGGGGGCGTAGAGACCCAGTACTTC.

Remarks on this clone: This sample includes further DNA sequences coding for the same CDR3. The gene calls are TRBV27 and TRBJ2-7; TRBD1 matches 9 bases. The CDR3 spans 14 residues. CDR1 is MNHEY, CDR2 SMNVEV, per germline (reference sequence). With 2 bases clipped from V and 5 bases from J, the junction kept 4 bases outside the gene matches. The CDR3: CASSLRDRVHEQYF. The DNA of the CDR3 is TGTGCCAGCAGTTTACGGGACAGGGTCCACGAGCAGTACTTC.

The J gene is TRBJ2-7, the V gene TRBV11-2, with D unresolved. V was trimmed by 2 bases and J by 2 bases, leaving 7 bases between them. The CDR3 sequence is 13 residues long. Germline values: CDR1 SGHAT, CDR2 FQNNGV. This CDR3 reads CASSLKYAYEQYF. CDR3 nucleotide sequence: TGTGCCAGCAGCTTAAAATACGCCTACGAGCAGTACTTC.

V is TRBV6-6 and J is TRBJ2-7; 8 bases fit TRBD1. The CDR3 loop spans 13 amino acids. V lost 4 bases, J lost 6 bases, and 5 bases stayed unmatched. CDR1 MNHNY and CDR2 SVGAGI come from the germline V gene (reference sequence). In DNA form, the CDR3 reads TGTGCCAGCAGTTTAGGACAGGGAGCCGAGCAGTACTTC. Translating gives CASSLGQGAEQYF.